These 9 T cell receptor beta chains were all obtained from the same sample, sequenced in a study of blood T cells in healthy people across ages. A sample-barcoded 5' primer and a J-beta primer mix were used in a second PCR of about 7 to 12 cycles. TCRdb called the 5' RACE reads again in MiXCR, with one record for every CDR3 protein. The sample has roughly 800,000 distinct CDR3 sequences; 58% are singletons. The source material was blood. These receptors all come from a young man in good health.

This clonotype was recorded many times. A read error may explain this, as a much larger clone is one base away. This chain joins TRBV29-1 and TRBJ2-2; TRBD1 aligns across 7 bases. This CDR3 region has 15 residues. V lost 6 bases and J lost 6; bases outside the gene matches: 13. Germline values: CDR1 SQVTM, CDR2 ANQGSEA. The CDR3 DNA sequence: TGCAGCGTCCATAAGGCAGGGGGAGATGCCGGGGAGCTGTTTTTT. Translation: CSVHKAGGDAGELFF.

The chain is built from TRBV10-3 and TRBJ2-1, with D hard to call. The V gene lost 3 bases and the J gene lost 8 bases, with 20 bases spanning the gap. CDR3 length: 16 residues. Germline CDR1 reads ENHRY; CDR2 reads SYGVKD. CDR3 sequence: CAISEGVGISVDEQFF. The CDR3, as DNA: TGTGCCATCAGTGAAGGTGTGGGGATTTCCGTTGATGAGCAGTTCTTC.

V gene TRBV27 combines with J gene TRBJ1-4; D call uncertain. V lost 5 bases and J lost 7, with 11 bases in between. Germline CDR1 MNHEY, CDR2 SMNVEV (reference sequence). The CDR3 totals 13 residues. CDR3 nucleotides: TGTGCCAGCAGTACGTTCGGCGGTGAAAAACTGTTTTTT. Translated, it gives CASSTFGGEKLFF.

This chain links TRBV20-1 with TRBJ1-6; maybe TRBD1 (6 bases). CDR1 and CDR2 from the germline V gene are DFQATT and SNEGSKA (reference sequence). CDR3 length: 14 residues. Trimming cost V 4 bases and J 6 bases, with 13 bases left between them. The CDR3 nucleotides are TGCAGTGCTAAAGCACAGGGCGGTAATTCACCCCTCCACTTT. The encoded protein is CSAKAQGGNSPLHF.

A remark on this clonotype: A much larger clone differs by one base, so this may be a read error. V is TRBV20-1 and J is TRBJ2-1, with a weak D call TRBD2 (6 bases). The CDR3 contains 13 residues. Trimming shortened V by 5 bases and J by 5 bases, and 13 bases separated the two germline ends. Germline CDR1 is DFQATT and CDR2 is SNEGSKA (reference sequence). The CDR3: CSAGRLVDNEQFF. CDR3 sequence (DNA): TGCAGTGCTGGCCGACTAGTGGACAATGAGCAGTTCTTC.

The chain recombines TRBV6-5 with TRBJ2-2, with D perhaps matching TRBD2 (6 bases). V was shortened by 6 bases and J by 2 bases, with 10 bases between the two germline ends. Germline V gene data show CDR1 as MNHEY and CDR2 as SVGAGI. The length of the CDR3 is 14 residues. This CDR3 reads CASRFSGNTGELFF. CDR3 DNA sequence: TGTGCCAGCAGGTTTAGCGGAAACACCGGGGAGCTGTTTTTT.

On this clonotype: Relative to the germline gene, one junction end is altered; a read error may explain this. The chain joins TRBV20-1 to TRBJ1-5; a possible D gene is TRBD1 (6 bases). Germline CDR1 reads DFQATT; CDR2 reads SNEGSKA (reference sequence). The CDR3 runs 14 residues. The CDR3 sequence is CGAPPQGRNQPQHF. The CDR3 DNA sequence: TGCGGTGCTCCACCACAGGGACGCAATCAGCCCCAGCATTTT.

The chain uses TRBV7-8 and TRBJ2-5; no definite D call. V was pared by 6 bases and J by 7 bases, with 12 bases between. The germline gives CDR1 SGHVS, CDR2 FQNEAQ. The CDR3 totals 12 residues. The CDR3 spells CASSVPKGTQYF. In DNA form, the CDR3 reads TGTGCCAGCAGTGTGCCGAAAGGGACCCAGTACTTC.

The chain recombines TRBV6-2 or TRBV6-3 with TRBJ2-7; D not certain. The ends were cut back, 3 bases at V and 0 bases at J, with 12 bases in the middle. CDR1 is MNHEY, CDR2 SVGEGT, per germline. This CDR3 spans 15 amino acids. The CDR3, as DNA: TGTGCCAGCAGTTATTTGCTAAGGGCCTCCTACGAGCAGTACTTC. Its translation: CASSYLLRASYEQYF.